The clone carrying this T cell receptor beta chain was observed a single time. V gave up 3 bases and J gave up 6 bases, with 12 bases separating them. The CDR3 runs 14 residues. CDR1 is MDHEN and CDR2 is SYDVKM in the germline V gene. Some clones are missing from TCRdb's copy, which holds only in-frame ones; the method was immunoSEQ multiplex PCR. The sample contains 500,000 or so clones, roughly 87% of which appear only once. This entry belongs to a study of blood T cell repertoires in COVID-19. Study details: Samples of COVID-19 (acute and convalescent) were obtained from the United States, Italy and Spain.

Living in roughly 25 US areas, the participants were between roughly 18 and 90 years of age. Recovered participants had two consecutive negative NP/OP PCR tests, healthcare professional clearance, or symptom resolution. The sample was PBMCs or T cells enriched from blood (not recorded which). This chain joins TRBV28 and TRBJ2-1; D possibly corresponds to TRBD1 (5 bases). The TCR originated in a woman aged 18-29 years who had recovered from COVID-19. The CDR3 region is CASSFQTALNEQFF. In nucleotides, the CDR3 is TGTGCCAGCAGTTTCCAGACAGCACTCAATGAGCAGTTCTTC.